The 6 T cell receptor beta chains below all came from one sample that was sequenced in a study of T cell repertoires in cytomegalovirus infection. MiXCR was run by TCRdb on the reads, yielding one entry per CDR3 protein. The data contain roughly 720,000 distinct CDR3 sequences, under 40% of them singletons. Sequencing input: PBMCs. All receptors derive from a human donor in good health (CMV status not recorded). Some clones in this sample may be carry-over from other donors' samples.

This clonotype was seen only a few times. V gene TRBV7-6 combines with J gene TRBJ2-7, with a tentative D call TRBD2 (6 bases). Germline-derived CDR1 and CDR2 are SGHVS and FNYEAQ. V was cut by 3 bases and J by 0 bases, with 18 bases left in between. This CDR3 region has 17 residues. CDR3 in DNA: TGTGCCAGCAGCTTCACCGGGGGAGTGGGGGGCTCCTACGAGCAGTACTTC. Translating it yields CASSFTGGVGGSYEQYF.

Worth noting for this clonotype: Given a much more abundant clone one base away, this may be a read error. The rearrangement uses TRBV7-6 and TRBJ2-5; 13 bases align to TRBD2. The CDR3 covers 16 residues. Per germline, CDR1 SGHVS and CDR2 FNYEAQ. DNA of the CDR3: TGTGCCAGCAGCTCGTGGACTAGCGGGAGACAAGAGACCCAGTCCTTC. Translated, it gives CASSSWTSGRQETQSF.

The chain links TRBV20-1 to TRBJ2-3, with 8 bases identical to TRBD2. Germline CDR1 is DFQATT and CDR2 is SNEGSKA (reference sequence). This CDR3 contains 16 residues. J was trimmed by 5 bases and V by 3 bases; bases with no gene match: 13. CDR3 coding DNA: TGCAGTGCTAGTCGCGGGGGCTACGGGAGGGGAGATACGCAGTATTTT. Translating gives CSASRGGYGRGDTQYF.

This clonotype appeared a few times. The V gene is TRBV19, the J gene TRBJ2-7; 11 positions agree with TRBD1. Trimming took 6 bases from V and 0 from J; bases not matched to a gene: 7. The CDR3 covers 16 residues. The germline CDR1 and CDR2 sequences are LNHDA and SQIVND (reference sequence). CDR3 loop: CASRSRDRGSSYEQYF. CDR3 nucleotide sequence: TGTGCCAGTAGGAGCCGGGACAGGGGGAGCTCCTACGAGCAGTACTTC.

About this clonotype itself: This may come from a read error, since a much larger clone is one base off. Because the CDR3's place on the DNA is in doubt, the DNA is left out and the CDR3 is given as listed by TCRdb. The V and J genes are TRBV7-6 and TRBJ2-1; the table names TRBD1, a call not compared with the DNA. The CDR3 is 18 residues long, ends included. CDR1 and CDR2 (germline): SGHVS, FNYEAQ. CDR3 in amino acids: CASSLVGTGAGGRDEPFF.

This clonotype showed up just a few times. The chain couples TRBV12-3 or TRBV12-4 to TRBJ2-3, with TRBD1 identical over 7 bases. The CDR3 covers 15 residues. Trimming at V came to 3 bases and at J to 3 bases, leaving 6 bases not matched to a gene. The CDR3 DNA sequence: TGTGCCAGCAGTTTCGGACAGGCCAAAACAGATACGCAGTATTTT. Amino acid sequence: CASSFGQAKTDTQYF.